This entry lists 23 T cell receptor beta chains sequenced from one sample in a study of immune evolution from preneoplasia to lung adenocarcinoma. Data came from immunoSEQ multiplex PCR; TCRdb stores just in-frame clones and leaves some out. The repertoire holds 14,000 to 15,000 clones, with 81% as singletons. The sample consisted of FFPE minimally invasive lung adenocarcinoma tissue. These receptors came from a person aged 60-79 years with lung adenocarcinoma.

The rearrangement links TRBV19 to TRBJ1-5; tentatively, D is TRBD1 (6 bases). The V gene lost 4 bases and the J gene lost 2 bases, with 12 bases spanning the gap. CDR1 and CDR2 from the germline V gene are LNHDA and SQIVND (reference sequence). CDR3 length equals 15 residues. The CDR3 here is CASSRGQSRNQPQHF. Here the CDR3 DNA reads TGTGCCAGTAGTAGAGGACAGTCCCGCAATCAGCCCCAGCATTTT. Combining the CDR3 with reference TRBV19 and TRBJ1-5 gives the whole variable domain DGGITQSPKYLFRKEGQNVTLSCEQNLNHDAMYWYRQDPGQGLRLIYYSQIVNDFQKGDIAEGYSVSREKKESFPLTVTSAQKNPTAFYLCASSRGQSRNQPQHFGDGTRLSIL.

This clone was seen a handful of times. The V call is TRBV10-3, the J call TRBJ2-3; 7 nucleotides match TRBD1. With 7 bases clipped from V and 3 bases from J, the junction kept 4 bases outside the gene matches. Germline V lookup: CDR1 ENHRY, CDR2 SYGVKD. This CDR3 has 13 residues. In DNA, the CDR3 is TGTGCCATCAAATCGGGACAGACAGATACGCAGTATTTT. This encodes CAIKSGQTDTQYF.

The V call is TRBV27, the J call TRBJ1-1; D uncertain. Germline V gene lookup returns CDR1 MNHEY and CDR2 SMNVEV (reference sequence). Trimming pared 2 bases from V and 4 bases from J, leaving 8 bases between. The CDR3 contains 13 residues. CDR3 amino acids: CASSLLRSTEAFF. The CDR3 nucleotides are TGTGCCAGCAGTTTACTCAGGAGCACTGAAGCTTTCTTT.

The J gene is TRBJ2-5, the V gene TRBV12-5; D gene ambiguous. Germline CDR1 reads LGHNT; CDR2 reads FRNRAP. Trimming removed 3 bases from V and 5 bases from J, with 10 bases in between. The length of the CDR3 is 13 residues. CDR3 DNA: TGTGCTAGTGGTTTTATAGGGTTGGAGACCCAGTACTTC. Translating it yields CASGFIGLETQYF.

This chain links TRBV6-1 with TRBJ1-2; 9 nucleotides match TRBD1. The junction had 6 bases not matched to a gene; V was cut back by 6 bases and J by 7 bases. There are 13 residues in the CDR3. CDR1 is MNHNS and CDR2 is SASEGT in the germline V gene. The CDR3, as DNA: TGTGCCAGCAGCGGGGACAGGGCGTTTGGCTACACCTTC. It codes for CASSGDRAFGYTF.

The chain has TRBV5-4 and TRBJ1-4; weak D call: TRBD1 (5 bases). The CDR3 length is 15 residues. Germline assignment: CDR1 SGHNT and CDR2 YYREEE (reference sequence). Trimming removed 1 base at V and 6 bases at J, with 13 bases between. For the CDR3, the DNA is TGTGCCAGCAGCTTGAATCCGGGAGGGGATGAAAAACTGTTTTTT. The encoded protein is CASSLNPGGDEKLFF.

The rearrangement links TRBV29-1 to TRBJ2-2; D remains ambiguous. Germline lookup yields CDR1 SQVTM and CDR2 ANQGSEA. The CDR3 is 13 amino acids. Trimming cost V 3 bases and J 3 bases, with 8 bases left between them. The CDR3 nucleotides read TGCAGCGTTGACAGCCAAGACACCGGGGAGCTGTTTTTT. Translation: CSVDSQDTGELFF.

V and J are TRBV10-3 and TRBJ1-5, with D possibly being TRBD1 (6 bases). The CDR3 is 14 amino acids. V was clipped by 0 bases and J by 6 bases, with 9 bases between them. Germline V lookup: CDR1 ENHRY, CDR2 SYGVKD. The CDR3 spells CAISESGGGQPQHF. CDR3 in DNA: TGTGCCATCAGTGAGTCGGGGGGCGGTCAGCCCCAGCATTTT.

The chain recombines TRBV7-2 with TRBJ2-7, with D possibly matching TRBD1 (6 bases). Per germline, CDR1 SGHTA and CDR2 FQGNSA. V lost 3 bases to trimming and J lost 1 base, with 13 bases between them. The CDR3 runs to 15 residues. CDR3 loop: CASSLGAGASYEQYF. The DNA of the CDR3 is TGTGCCAGCAGCTTGGGTGCAGGGGCTTCCTACGAGCAGTACTTC.

The V gene is TRBV20-1, the J gene TRBJ2-5; D ambiguous. The V end was cut by 5 bases, the J end by 0 bases, with 4 bases between. Germline values: CDR1 DFQATT, CDR2 SNEGSKA (reference sequence). The CDR3 spans 11 residues. CDR3 DNA: TGCAGTGCTGAAAACCAAGAGACCCAGTACTTC. It specifies CSAENQETQYF.

V gene TRBV7-9 combines with J gene TRBJ1-6; 7 nucleotides match TRBD1. Germline V gene lookup returns CDR1 SEHNR and CDR2 FQNEAQ (reference sequence). This CDR3 is built from 15 residues. The J segment lost 7 bases and the V segment lost 6 bases, leaving 9 bases of the junction unmatched. CDR3 region: CASSSMGQSNSPLHF. The CDR3 bases are TGTGCCAGCAGTTCGATGGGACAGAGCAATTCACCCCTCCACTTT.

This rearrangement joins TRBV30 to TRBJ2-3; D is ambiguous. CDR1 GTSNPN and CDR2 SVGIG come from the germline V gene (reference sequence). CDR3 size: 12 residues. The V gene lost 4 bases and the J gene lost 0 bases, with 5 bases spanning the gap. CDR3 protein: CAWKQSTDTQYF. The CDR3 nucleotides read TGTGCCTGGAAGCAGAGCACAGATACGCAGTATTTT. Full variable domain (remainder filled in from reference TRBV30 and TRBJ2-3): SQTIHQWPATLVQPVGSPLSLECTVEGTSNPNLYWYRQAAGRGLQLLFYSVGIGQISSEVPQNLSASRPQDRQFILSSKKLLLSDSGFYLCAWKQSTDTQYFGPGTRLTVL.

The chain carries TRBV27 and TRBJ2-1; a weak D match, TRBD2 (5 bases). The germline V and J ends were trimmed by 2 bases and 0 bases, with 11 bases remaining between them. Germline values: CDR1 MNHEY, CDR2 SMNVEV (reference sequence). The CDR3 is made up of 16 amino acids. CDR3 amino acids: CASSLNGVTSYNEQFF. CDR3 bases: TGTGCCAGCAGTTTAAACGGGGTCACCTCCTACAATGAGCAGTTCTTC.

The gene calls are TRBV2 and TRBJ1-1; maybe TRBD1 (5 bases). The CDR3 runs 14 residues. V shed 6 bases and J shed 2 bases, with 13 bases lying between them. Germline values: CDR1 SNHLY, CDR2 FYNNEI. CDR3 residues: CASRATGLNTEAFF. The DNA of the CDR3 is TGTGCCAGCAGGGCAACAGGTCTAAACACTGAAGCTTTCTTT.

This sequence joins TRBV19 and TRBJ1-1, with D tentatively TRBD1 (5 bases). The V gene's germline CDR1 is LNHDA and CDR2 SQIVND (reference sequence). The CDR3 is 15 amino acids. The V and J ends lost 0 bases and 3 bases respectively, with 11 bases between them. CDR3 DNA sequence: TGTGCCAGTAGTATAGATCTATGGGGGGACACTGAAGCTTTCTTT. Encoded protein: CASSIDLWGDTEAFF.

This clone was picked up one time. The rearrangement uses TRBV5-5 and TRBJ2-7, with D uncertain. Germline CDR1 and CDR2: SGHKS and YYEKEE (reference sequence). V was trimmed by 9 bases and J by 3 bases, leaving 16 bases between them. The CDR3 is 13 residues long. The CDR3 DNA is TGTGCCACCGGACGACTCGCCAACTACGAGCAGTACTTC. Protein sequence: CATGRLANYEQYF.

This clone was counted between two and nine times. V is TRBV11-3 and J is TRBJ1-1; D is ambiguous. Germline CDR1 is SGHNT and CDR2 is YENEEA. V was cut by 0 bases and J by 2 bases, with 7 bases left in between. The CDR3 runs to 14 residues. The CDR3 nucleotides read TGTGCCAGCAGCTTAGATGGTGTTAACACTGAAGCTTTCTTT. Protein: CASSLDGVNTEAFF. Combining the CDR3 with reference TRBV11-3 and TRBJ1-1 gives the whole variable domain EAGVVQSPRYKIIEKKQPVAFWCNPISGHNTLYWYLQNLGQGPELLIRYENEEAVDDSQLPKDRFSAERLKGVDSTLKIQPAELGDSAVYLCASSLDGVNTEAFFGQGTRLTVV.

V and J are TRBV28 and TRBJ2-5; TRBD1 might be the D (5 bases). This CDR3 spans 13 amino acids. The germline gives CDR1 MDHEN, CDR2 SYDVKM. The V end lost 6 bases, the J end lost 4 bases, and 12 bases lay between the germline ends. This CDR3 reads CASSPVGLETQYF. CDR3 DNA: TGTGCCAGCAGCCCCGTGGGGCTAGAGACCCAGTACTTC.

The V and J genes are TRBV6-5 and TRBJ2-5, with 9 nucleotides matching TRBD1. Per the germline V gene, CDR1 is MNHEY and CDR2 is SVGAGI. Trimming cost V 2 bases and J 4 bases; bases outside gene matches: 2. This CDR3 has 14 residues. This CDR3 reads CASSYAGQGETQYF. The CDR3 bases are TGTGCCAGCAGTTACGCGGGACAGGGAGAGACCCAGTACTTC.

This chain connects TRBV19 to TRBJ1-5; unclear D gene. The ends were cut back, 6 bases at V and 4 bases at J, with 10 bases in the middle. Germline CDR1 is LNHDA and CDR2 is SQIVND (reference sequence). The CDR3 sequence is 13 residues long. The CDR3 region is CASRSTGNQPQHF. The CDR3 DNA is TGTGCCAGTAGATCGACGGGAAATCAGCCCCAGCATTTT.

This rearrangement joins TRBV5-4 to TRBJ1-3; D is unresolved. V lost 0 bases and J lost 0, with 7 bases in between. Germline CDR1 reads SGHNT; CDR2 reads YYREEE (reference sequence). The CDR3 is 15 residues long. For the CDR3, the DNA is TGTGCCAGCAGCTTGGGGCAGAACTCTGGAAACACCATATATTTT. Encoded protein: CASSLGQNSGNTIYF.

The chain links TRBV29-1 to TRBJ2-7; weak D call: TRBD1 (7 bases). The V gene's germline CDR1 is SQVTM and CDR2 ANQGSEA. V was pared by 3 bases and J by 4 bases, with 10 bases between. The CDR3 totals 12 residues. CDR3 protein: CSVDAGGYEQYF. CDR3 DNA sequence: TGCAGCGTTGATGCAGGGGGGTACGAGCAGTACTTC.

The chain is built from TRBV6-6 and TRBJ1-1; D remains unclear. The CDR3 loop spans 15 amino acids. V lost 6 bases and J lost 2, with 16 bases in between. Looked up from germline, CDR1 is MNHNY and CDR2 is SVGAGI (reference sequence). CDR3 nucleotides: TGTGCCAGCAGCCCCGACCTAGTAACTAACACTGAAGCTTTCTTT. This gives the protein CASSPDLVTNTEAFF.